Sequencing of this T cell receptor (beta chain) was carried out in a study of cytomegalovirus exposure and HLA in healthy donors. Study details: Within the Caucasian-associated ancestry cluster were more than 75% of the approximately 400 genotyped donors.

Both 60 Vbeta primers and 13 Jbeta primers went into the PCR. Clones were read by immunoSEQ multiplex PCR, and TCRdb kept only the in-frame ones, dropping some. The top ten hold 2% to 2.5% of the sample, which has about 190,000 clones, 77% seen once. There are 14 residues in the CDR3. V was clipped by 2 bases and J by 5 bases, with 12 bases between them. Per germline, CDR1 SGHTA and CDR2 FQGNSA. Remarks on this clone: Its specificity is unknown.

Overall study results and limits: Earlier findings revealed that most TCR beta V segments proved productive either about 87% or about 30% of the time. TCR beta chains numbering 150 to 200 were designated cytomegalovirus-associated.

The sample consisted of PBMCs. The gene calls are TRBV7-2 and TRBJ1-2, with a weak D call TRBD1 (5 bases). The source of this sequence is a woman aged 25 to 45 in good health and CMV-seropositive. In DNA form, the CDR3 reads TGTGCCAGCAGCTTAAAAAGGGGATATTATGGCTACACCTTC. It codes for CASSLKRGYYGYTF.